This T cell receptor beta chain was sequenced for a study of T-cell reconstitution after alpha-beta-depleted transplantation in children. The CDR3 length is 13 residues. The V gene lost 6 bases and the J gene lost 3 bases, with 9 bases spanning the gap. Unique molecular identifiers were built into the TCRbeta library. TCRdb reanalysed the PCR reads using MiXCR and keeps one entry per CDR3 protein. The data contain around 370,000 distinct CDR3 sequences, about 9.3% of them singletons. In its sample, this clonotype was seen a few times. The rearrangement joins TRBV12-3 or TRBV12-4 to TRBJ2-1, with no clear D. The receptor was derived from a human donor who donated a stem cell graft to a child with acute lymphoblastic leukemia. The sample consisted of PBMCs from the stem cell graft donor, taken from the stem cell graft. The CDR3: CASSVQFYNEQFF. The CDR3 nucleotides are TGTGCCAGCAGCGTACAGTTCTACAATGAGCAGTTCTTC.